This entry features one T cell receptor beta chain sequence. The data stem from a study of control samples from healthy donors and cancer patients. TCRdb keeps only in-frame clones here, not all; method: immunoSEQ multiplex PCR. The sample includes tens of thousands of clones, around 81% of them seen just once. Germline values: CDR1 MNHEY, CDR2 SMNVEV (reference sequence). Trimming shortened V by 3 bases and J by 2 bases, and 11 bases separated the two germline ends. The CDR3 is made up of 15 amino acids. V and J are TRBV27 and TRBJ1-5, with D maybe TRBD1 (6 bases). The receptor was derived from a man younger than 45 in good health. The sample taken for sequencing was blood. The CDR3 sequence is CASSFRGWGNQPQHF. CDR3 nucleotides: TGTGCCAGCAGTTTCAGGGGTTGGGGCAATCAGCCCCAGCATTTT.